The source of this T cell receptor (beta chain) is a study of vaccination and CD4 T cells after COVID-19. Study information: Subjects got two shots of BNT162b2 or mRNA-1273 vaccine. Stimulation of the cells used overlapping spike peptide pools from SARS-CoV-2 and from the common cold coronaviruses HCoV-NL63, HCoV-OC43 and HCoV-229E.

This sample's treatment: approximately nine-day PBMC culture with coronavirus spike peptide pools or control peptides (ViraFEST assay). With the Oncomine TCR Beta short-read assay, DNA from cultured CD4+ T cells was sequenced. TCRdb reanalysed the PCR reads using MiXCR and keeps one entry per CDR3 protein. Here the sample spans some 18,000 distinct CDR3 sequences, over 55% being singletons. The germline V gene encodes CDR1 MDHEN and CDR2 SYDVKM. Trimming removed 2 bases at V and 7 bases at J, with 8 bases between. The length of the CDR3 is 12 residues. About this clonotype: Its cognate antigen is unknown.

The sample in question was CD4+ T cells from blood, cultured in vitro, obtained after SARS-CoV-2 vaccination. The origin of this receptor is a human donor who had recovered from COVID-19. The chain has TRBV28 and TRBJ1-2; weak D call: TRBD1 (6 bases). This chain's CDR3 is CASSLPTGGYTF. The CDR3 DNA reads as TGTGCCAGCAGTTTACCGACAGGTGGCTACACCTTC.